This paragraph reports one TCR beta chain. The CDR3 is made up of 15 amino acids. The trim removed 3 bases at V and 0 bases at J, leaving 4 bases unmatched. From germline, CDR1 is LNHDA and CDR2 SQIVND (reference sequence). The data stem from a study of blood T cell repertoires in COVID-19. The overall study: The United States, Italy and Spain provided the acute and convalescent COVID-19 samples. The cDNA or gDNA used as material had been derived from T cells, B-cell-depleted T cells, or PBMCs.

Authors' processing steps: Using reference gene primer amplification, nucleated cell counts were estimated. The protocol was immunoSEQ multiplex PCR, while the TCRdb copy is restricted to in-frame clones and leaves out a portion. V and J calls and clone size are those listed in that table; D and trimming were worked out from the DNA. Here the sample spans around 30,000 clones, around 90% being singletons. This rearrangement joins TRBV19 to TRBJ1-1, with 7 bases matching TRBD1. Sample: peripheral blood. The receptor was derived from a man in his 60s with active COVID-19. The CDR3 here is CASSMDRRMNTEAFF. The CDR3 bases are TGTGCCAGTAGTATGGACAGGCGAATGAACACTGAAGCTTTCTTT.